The 23 T cell receptor beta chains below were found in one sample sequenced in a study of human T cells and chemical hapten exposure (dated by TCRdb to 2020 to 2022). Library preparation used RACE. Sequencing relied on a NextSeq 500. TCRdb passed the public sequencing reads through fastp at Q25 and MiXCR, retaining productive beta sequences. CDR3 protein duplicates are merged, each entry listing the most common genes and DNA. The sample table holds roughly 40,000 distinct CDR3 sequences, of which about 11% were seen once. Clones ranked in the top ten supply about 5.9% of the sample. The time point label of this sample denotes: pre-sensitization, week 0. This specimen's treatment or condition label, per the study, means: therapeutic diphenylcyclopropenone sensitization with weekly scalp DPC. Sequenced here: whole blood, sampled in connection with sensitization to the hapten diphenylcyclopropenone (DPC). The source of these receptors is a man aged 25-45 years with alopecia areata. Some clones in this sample may be carry-over from other donors' samples.

This clonotype appeared many times. The V gene is TRBV7-3, the J gene TRBJ2-1; tentatively, D is TRBD1 or TRBD2 (5 bases each). Germline V CDR1 and CDR2: SGHTA, FQGTGA. Trimming cost V 5 bases and J 2 bases, with 13 bases left between them. The CDR3 is 15 residues long. The CDR3 bases are TGTGCCAGCAGCCACCGGGACGAACCCTACAATGAGCAGTTCTTC. Its translation: CASSHRDEPYNEQFF.

This clonotype was seen a handful of times. V usage is TRBV7-2 and J usage is TRBJ1-5; D remains unclear. The CDR3 loop spans 13 amino acids. CDR1 and CDR2 (germline): SGHTA, FQGNSA. The V gene lost 6 bases and the J gene lost 0 bases, with 6 bases spanning the gap. CDR3 DNA: TGTGCCAGCAGGACCAATAGCAATCAGCCCCAGCATTTT. Its protein is CASRTNSNQPQHF.

The chain carries TRBV7-2 and TRBJ2-7; D is unresolved. The CDR3 is made up of 15 amino acids. The germline CDR1 and CDR2 sequences are SGHTA and FQGNSA. Trimming took 5 bases from V and 9 from J, leaving 23 bases between them. CDR3 sequence: CASSLSSRLGNGQYF. DNA of the CDR3: TGTGCCAGCAGCCTCAGTAGTAGGTTGGGCAATGGGCAGTACTTC.

In this sample, this clonotype turned up a few times. V and J are TRBV20-1 and TRBJ2-7; 12 nucleotides align to TRBD2. V was pared by 6 bases and J by 2 bases, with 14 bases of the junction left unmatched. Germline V CDR1 and CDR2: DFQATT, SNEGSKA (reference sequence). The CDR3 covers 17 residues. For the CDR3, the DNA is TGCAGTGCCGCAACCAGGACTAGCGGGGCGTTCCCCTACGAGCAGTACTTC. Its translation: CSAATRTSGAFPYEQYF.

This clonotype turned up a few times. V usage is TRBV18 and J usage is TRBJ2-3; the D is unclear. Germline CDR1 and CDR2: KGHSH and LQKENI. The germline V and J ends were trimmed by 4 bases and 1 base, with 12 bases remaining between them. The CDR3 extends over 15 amino acids. The chain's CDR3 is CASSLDTIRTDTQYF. CDR3 coding DNA: TGTGCCAGCTCACTCGACACTATTCGCACAGATACGCAGTATTTT.

At least ten counts were recorded for this clonotype. This chain joins TRBV5-5 and TRBJ1-1; D gene uncertain. Germline lookup yields CDR1 SGHKS and CDR2 YYEKEE (reference sequence). The CDR3 extends over 14 amino acids. Trimming left V 2 bases short and J 1 base short, with 9 bases between. The CDR3 sequence is CASSLLRKNTEAFF. In nucleotides, the CDR3 is TGTGCCAGCAGCTTACTGAGGAAGAACACTGAAGCTTTCTTT.

This clonotype showed up just a few times. The V and J genes are TRBV6-6 and TRBJ2-7; D possibly corresponds to TRBD2 (5 bases). CDR1 is MNHNY and CDR2 is SVGAGI in the germline V gene (reference sequence). The CDR3 spans 14 residues. Trimming removed 0 bases at V and 7 bases at J, with 13 bases between. In DNA form, the CDR3 reads TGTGCCAGCAGTTACTCGAGGGCGAATGGTGAGCAGTACGTC. This encodes CASSYSRANGEQYV.

This clonotype has only a few counts. V gene TRBV7-9 combines with J gene TRBJ2-2, with 8 positions matching TRBD2. With 0 bases clipped from V and 0 bases from J, the junction kept 6 bases outside the gene matches. Germline V CDR1 and CDR2: SEHNR, FQNEAQ (reference sequence). The CDR3 extends over 18 amino acids. The CDR3 here is CASSLAPGGIANTGELFF. The CDR3 region has the DNA TGTGCCAGCAGCTTAGCCCCGGGGGGGATTGCGAACACCGGGGAGCTGTTTTTT.

This clonotype was counted at least ten times. The V call is TRBV5-5, the J call TRBJ2-4; D call uncertain. The germline V and J ends were trimmed by 4 bases and 0 bases, with 11 bases remaining between them. CDR1 is SGHKS, CDR2 YYEKEE, per germline (reference sequence). There are 15 residues in the CDR3. The CDR3: CASSPWTVAKNIQYF. The CDR3 nucleotides are TGTGCCAGCAGCCCTTGGACGGTAGCCAAAAACATTCAGTACTTC.

This clonotype was recorded many times. An end of the junction differs from the germline gene, which may be a read error. The chain recombines TRBV5-4 with TRBJ2-2; a possible D gene is TRBD2 (6 bases). The CDR3 extends over 13 amino acids. The V gene's germline CDR1 is SGHNT and CDR2 YYREEE (reference sequence). The CDR3 loop is CADGKGGTEELFF. Written as DNA, the CDR3 is TGTGCCGACGGGAAGGGCGGGACCGAGGAGCTGTTTTTT.

Ten or more counts support this clonotype. The chain joins TRBV18 to TRBJ2-6; 7 bases agree with TRBD2. With V trimmed by 3 bases and J by 0 bases, 5 bases remained unmatched. This CDR3 spans 17 amino acids. The germline CDR1 and CDR2 sequences are KGHSH and LQKENI. CDR3 nucleotide sequence: TGTGCCAGCTCACCCCGGGGGGTTCCCTCTGGGGCCAACGTCCTGACTTTC. It translates to CASSPRGVPSGANVLTF.

The chain has TRBV6-6 and TRBJ1-5, with D maybe TRBD1 (6 bases). V shed 6 bases and J shed 0 bases, with 12 bases lying between them. CDR3 length: 15 amino acids. CDR1 is MNHNY, CDR2 SVGAGI, per germline (reference sequence). The CDR3 DNA reads TGTGCCAGCAGGCGGACAGATAATAGCAATCAGCCCCAGCATTTT. Residues: CASRRTDNSNQPQHF.

This clonotype was seen a handful of times. The V call is TRBV7-9, the J call TRBJ2-4, with 8 bases aligning to TRBD1. This CDR3 spans 19 amino acids. Germline V CDR1 and CDR2: SEHNR, FQNEAQ (reference sequence). V shed 5 bases, J shed 0 bases, and the junction held 15 bases outside the gene matches. CDR3 amino acids: CASSPPRTTGGIAKNIQYF. CDR3 nucleotides: TGTGCCAGCAGCCCACCCCGGACTACAGGGGGTATAGCCAAAAACATTCAGTACTTC.

At least ten counts were recorded for this clonotype. Here the CDR3 DNA reads TGTGCCAGCAGCCCGGACAGCTCCGAGACCCAGTACTTC. This sequence encodes CASSPDSSETQYF. The chain carries TRBV12-3 or TRBV12-4 and TRBJ2-5; D possibly corresponds to TRBD1 (6 bases). The CDR3 has 13 residues. V lost 6 bases and J 5 bases, leaving 13 bases between the germline ends.

The chain is built from TRBV7-8 and TRBJ2-5, with 9 bases identical to TRBD1. CDR1 is SGHVS, CDR2 FQNEAQ, per germline. The CDR3 runs 16 residues. The J segment lost 7 bases and the V segment lost 1 base, leaving 10 bases of the junction unmatched. This chain's CDR3 is CASSLGSRDRAGTQYF. The CDR3 nucleotides are TGTGCCAGCAGCTTAGGGAGCCGGGACAGGGCCGGGACCCAGTACTTC.

This clonotype was seen repeatedly, ten times or more. The CDR3 protein is CASSSQGRGQETQYF. The CDR3 region has the DNA TGTGCCAGCAGTTCTCAGGGAAGGGGCCAAGAGACCCAGTACTTC. V is TRBV12-3 or TRBV12-4 and J is TRBJ2-5; maybe TRBD1 (5 bases). The CDR3 runs to 15 residues. V lost 4 bases to trimming and J lost 1 base, with 13 bases between them.

Ten or more counts support this clonotype. V usage is TRBV12-3 or TRBV12-4 and J usage is TRBJ2-2; TRBD2 matches at 9 bases. This CDR3 has 16 amino acids. V trimming: 7 bases; J trimming: 1 base; junction bases outside the gene matches: 7. The CDR3 protein is CASTLRLAVNTGELFF. The CDR3 DNA reads TGTGCCAGCACCCTGCGACTAGCGGTGAACACCGGGGAGCTGTTTTTT.

This clonotype was found many times. The chain has TRBV19 and TRBJ2-2, with 8 bases identical to TRBD2. Trimming cost V 3 bases and J 5 bases; bases outside gene matches: 11. CDR3 length: 17 amino acids. CDR1 LNHDA and CDR2 SQIVND come from the germline V gene (reference sequence). The DNA of the CDR3 is TGTGCCAGTAGTATTCCCCCGGGACTAGAGGGGACCGGGGAGCTGTTTTTT. This codes for CASSIPPGLEGTGELFF.

This clonotype was counted many times. The CDR3, as DNA: TGTGCCACCAGTGATAGGACTAGCGGACTCACAGATACGCAGTATTTT. As protein: CATSDRTSGLTDTQYF. The chain combines TRBV24-1 with TRBJ2-3, with 10 bases lining up with TRBD2. V trimming: 3 bases; J trimming: 2 bases; junction bases outside the gene matches: 4. The CDR3 length is 16 residues. CDR1 and CDR2 (germline): KGHDR, SFDVKD.

This clonotype was seen ten or more times. This chain links TRBV19 with TRBJ2-7; 8 bases are shared with TRBD1. This CDR3 region has 14 residues. With 5 bases clipped from V and 5 bases from J, the junction kept 8 bases outside the gene matches. Germline CDR1 reads LNHDA; CDR2 reads SQIVND (reference sequence). The CDR3 DNA sequence: TGTGCCAGTAGTCGACAGGGGAACGGTCACGAGCAGTACGTC. It specifies CASSRQGNGHEQYV.

This clonotype was detected ten times or more. V gene TRBV11-2 combines with J gene TRBJ2-5; the match to TRBD1 covers 9 bases. The CDR3 is 15 amino acids. Trimming took 1 base from V and 2 from J; bases not matched to a gene: 2. The germline CDR1 and CDR2 sequences are SGHAT and FQNNGV. CDR3 coding DNA: TGTGCCAGCAGCTTAGGGGACAGGGATCAAGAGACCCAGTACTTC. Protein sequence: CASSLGDRDQETQYF.

This clonotype occurred a few times. The chain uses TRBV5-8 and TRBJ1-2, with a weak D call TRBD1 (6 bases). The V gene lost 3 bases and the J gene lost 5 bases, with 11 bases spanning the gap. The CDR3 length is 13 residues. Per the germline V gene, CDR1 is SGHTS and CDR2 is YDEGEE. The CDR3 DNA reads as TGTGCCAGCAGCTGGGACATCGTATATGGCTACACCTTC. Protein sequence: CASSWDIVYGYTF.

This clonotype occurred many times. This sequence joins TRBV18 and TRBJ2-5; 9 bases map to TRBD2. The CDR3 loop spans 16 amino acids. Germline V lookup: CDR1 KGHSH, CDR2 LQKENI. V lost 1 base and J lost 4; bases outside the gene matches: 7. CDR3 nucleotides: TGTGCCAGCTCACCACGCGGTAGCGGGAGCGGAGAGACCCAGTACTTC. Residues: CASSPRGSGSGETQYF.